This record covers a single T cell receptor (beta chain). Its target is not known. The V gene's germline CDR1 is SGHVS and CDR2 FNYEAQ. The CDR3 contains 15 residues. The sample originates from a study of cytomegalovirus exposure and HLA in healthy donors. In the study overall: Researchers found that about 84% of 350 to 500 genotyped donors fell within the Caucasian-associated ancestry cluster. Study-level points and caveats: Prior analysis indicated that the majority of TCR beta V segments exhibited productivity approximately 90% or approximately 30% of the time. Researchers reported from a later analysis that most CMV-associated TCR beta chains appeared HLA-restricted. The study designated fewer than 200 TCR beta chains cytomegalovirus-associated.

The PCR was carried out with 60 Vbeta primers and 13 Jbeta primers. Only in-frame clones appear in the TCRdb table, and some are missing; sequencing was by immunoSEQ multiplex PCR. The repertoire holds 90,000 to 110,000 clones, about four fifths seen once, with over 2% in the top ten. This TCR was recovered from a woman in her thirties in good health and CMV-seronegative. This sequence joins TRBV7-6 and TRBJ1-2, with D possibly TRBD1 on 6 matching bases. Sequencing used PBMCs. The CDR3 DNA sequence: TGTGCTACCGGACATGCACAGGGATTTGGCTATGGCTACACCTTC. Residues: CATGHAQGFGYGYTF.